This T cell receptor (beta chain) emerged from a study of T cell changes during pregnancy in multiple sclerosis. Some clones are missing from TCRdb's copy, which holds only in-frame ones; the method was immunoSEQ multiplex PCR. The sample records some 80,000 clones, approximately 92% being singletons. Germline assignment: CDR1 SEHNR and CDR2 FQNEAQ (reference sequence). There are 14 residues in the CDR3. The V end was cut by 5 bases, the J end by 0 bases, with 8 bases between. The clonotype originates from a female donor with multiple sclerosis, enrolled in a pregnancy study. The chain has TRBV7-9 and TRBJ2-1, with D tentatively TRBD2 (6 bases). Sequenced here: peripheral blood, sampled in the first trimester of pregnancy. This CDR3 reads CASSKTSSYNEQFF. CDR3 DNA: TGTGCCAGCAGCAAGACTAGCTCCTACAATGAGCAGTTCTTC. The full variable domain, completed using reference TRBV7-9 and TRBJ2-1, is DTGVSQNPRHKITKRGQNVTFRCDPISEHNRLYWYRQTLGQGPEFLTYFQNEAQLEKSRLLSDRFSAERPKGSFSTLEIQRTEQGDSAMYLCASSKTSSYNEQFFGPGTRLTVL.